Listed below are T cell receptor beta chains from one sample, sequenced in a study of identical twins. Via MiXCR, TCRdb re-called the 5' RACE reads, giving one row per CDR3 protein. The sample has 1.5 million to 2 million distinct CDR3 sequences, under 35% seen once. Sequenced sample: cord blood. The source is a newborn girl in good health. The CDR3 runs from the conserved cysteine through the conserved F or W. The D gene is left open where the match is weak. Size is stated for part of the rows, as once, few or many counts, or as a class when the clone is expanded.

V: TRBV7-8; D: TRBD2; J: TRBJ2-3; size: many; CDR3: CASSLPASGGNTDTQYF; DNA: TGTGCCAGCAGCCTCCCGGCTAGCGGGGGAAACACAGATACGCAGTATTTT
V: TRBV27; D: NA; J: TRBJ1-5; size: few; CDR3: CASSLYAGGHSNQPQHF; DNA: TGTGCCAGCAGTTTATATGCCGGGGGCCATAGCAATCAGCCCCAGCATTTT
V: TRBV20-1; D: NA; J: TRBJ2-3; size: NA; CDR3: CSARDFHGKSTDTQYF; DNA: TGCAGTGCTAGAGATTTCCACGGAAAGAGCACAGATACGCAGTATTTT
V: TRBV28; D: TRBD2; J: TRBJ2-2; size: NA; CDR3: CAGRTSAYTGELFF; DNA: TGTGCCGGTAGGACTAGCGCTTACACCGGGGAGCTGTTTTTT
V: TRBV6-2/TRBV6-3; D: TRBD1; J: TRBJ1-4; size: NA; CDR3: CASSYAGTGKEKLFF; DNA: TGTGCCAGCAGTTACGCCGGGACAGGGAAGGAAAAACTGTTTTTT
V: TRBV27; D: NA; J: TRBJ2-3; size: NA; CDR3: CASSLRERLVGTDTQYF; DNA: TGTGCCAGCAGTTTAAGGGAACGATTGGTGGGGACAGATACGCAGTATTTT
V: TRBV7-2; D: NA; J: TRBJ1-1; size: few; CDR3: CASSPRGHNTEAFF; DNA: TGTGCCAGCAGCCCTCGGGGACATAACACTGAAGCTTTCTTT
V: TRBV24-1; D: TRBD2; J: TRBJ2-7; size: few; CDR3: CATSDPGTSGSYEQYF; DNA: TGTGCCACCAGTGACCCCGGGACTAGCGGCTCCTACGAGCAGTACTTC
V: TRBV7-2; D: NA; J: TRBJ2-7; size: NA; CDR3: CASSRHSGMSSYEQYF; DNA: TGTGCCAGCAGCCGCCACAGCGGAATGAGCTCCTACGAGCAGTACTTC
V: TRBV10-3; D: NA; J: TRBJ2-1; size: once; CDR3: CAISEPGPFQFF; DNA: TGTGCCATCAGTGAGCCGGGACCGTTCCAGTTCTTC
V: TRBV5-1; D: TRBD2; J: TRBJ2-5; size: NA; CDR3: CASSYGLAGGNEQYF; DNA: TGCGCCAGCAGCTACGGACTAGCGGGGGGGAATGAGCAGTACTTC
V: TRBV3-1; D: TRBD2; J: TRBJ2-1; size: few; CDR3: CASSRTSGGPINEQFF; DNA: TGTGCCAGCAGCCGGACTAGCGGGGGGCCTATCAATGAGCAGTTCTTC
V: TRBV29-1; D: NA; J: TRBJ1-2; size: NA; CDR3: CSVRRTGAYGYTF; DNA: TGCAGCGTACGTAGGACTGGGGCCTATGGCTACACCTTC
V: TRBV5-1; D: TRBD2; J: TRBJ2-3; size: few; CDR3: CASSLVRTSGRARRSTDTQYF; DNA: TGCGCCAGCAGCTTGGTTCGGACCAGCGGGAGGGCACGTCGGAGCACAGATACGCAGTATTTT
V: TRBV27; D: TRBD1; J: TRBJ2-3; size: NA; CDR3: CASGRRTGRLTDTQYF; DNA: TGTGCCAGCGGTCGGCGGACAGGGCGACTCACAGATACGCAGTATTTT
V: TRBV12-3/TRBV12-4; D: NA; J: TRBJ1-6; size: few; CDR3: CASSFRKPPLHF; DNA: TGTGCCAGCAGTTTCAGGAAGCCACCCCTCCACTTT
V: TRBV7-9; D: NA; J: TRBJ1-1; size: NA; CDR3: CASSSPSGERTEAFF; DNA: TGTGCCAGCAGCTCACCATCAGGGGAGAGGACTGAAGCTTTCTTT
V: TRBV20-1; D: NA; J: TRBJ1-1; size: few; CDR3: CSATGQDTEAFF; DNA: TGCAGTGCTACAGGGCAGGACACTGAAGCTTTCTTT
V: TRBV27; D: NA; J: TRBJ2-3; size: many; CDR3: CASSLRSSGTDTQYF; DNA: TGTGCCAGCAGTTTAAGATCTAGCGGCACAGATACGCAGTATTTT
V: TRBV14; D: NA; J: TRBJ2-7; size: NA; CDR3: CASSPHYYEQYF; DNA: TGTGCCAGCAGCCCTCACTACTACGAGCAGTACTTC
V: TRBV4-1; D: NA; J: TRBJ1-1; size: once; CDR3: CASSQDYGVGEAFF; DNA: TGCGCCAGCAGCCAAGATTACGGGGTCGGGGAAGCTTTCTTT
V: TRBV20-1; D: NA; J: TRBJ1-2; size: NA; CDR3: CSARDRGHSATGYTF; DNA: TGCAGTGCTAGAGATAGGGGACACTCAGCCACGGGCTACACCTTC
V: TRBV3-1; D: TRBD1; J: TRBJ2-3; size: many; CDR3: CASSQASGGADTQYF; DNA: TGTGCCAGCAGCCAAGCGTCAGGGGGAGCAGATACGCAGTATTTT
V: TRBV6-2/TRBV6-3; D: TRBD2; J: TRBJ2-4; size: NA; CDR3: CASRGLAGRAKNIQYF; DNA: TGTGCCAGCAGGGGACTAGCGGGGCGAGCCAAAAACATTCAGTACTTC
V: TRBV12-3/TRBV12-4; D: TRBD2; J: TRBJ2-3; size: many; CDR3: CASSTGLATDTQYF; DNA: TGTGCCAGCAGCACGGGACTAGCGACAGATACGCAGTATTTT
V: TRBV7-6; D: NA; J: TRBJ2-7; size: NA; CDR3: CASSRAGFYEQYF; DNA: TGTGCCAGCAGCCGGGCCGGCTTCTACGAGCAGTACTTC
V: TRBV12-3/TRBV12-4; D: TRBD1; J: TRBJ1-2; size: few; CDR3: CASSRTGEGYGYTF; DNA: TGTGCCAGCAGCCGGACAGGGGAGGGCTATGGCTACACCTTC
V: TRBV29-1; D: NA; J: TRBJ2-5; size: few; CDR3: CSGFRGGETQYF; DNA: TGCAGCGGATTTAGAGGGGGAGAGACCCAGTACTTC
V: TRBV28; D: TRBD2; J: TRBJ2-1; size: NA; CDR3: CASSFLSGRAKAPDEQFF; DNA: TGTGCCAGCAGTTTCCTTAGCGGGAGGGCCAAGGCTCCTGATGAGCAGTTCTTC
V: TRBV5-1; D: TRBD2; J: TRBJ2-5; size: NA; CDR3: CASSLRTSETQYF; DNA: TGCGCCAGCAGCCTTCGGACTAGCGAGACCCAGTACTTC
V: TRBV29-1; D: TRBD1; J: TRBJ1-1; size: NA; CDR3: CSVGQGAMNTEAFF; DNA: TGCAGCGTTGGACAGGGGGCTATGAACACTGAAGCTTTCTTT
V: TRBV10-3; D: NA; J: TRBJ2-3; size: NA; CDR3: CAISESWLGETDAQYF; DNA: TGTGCCATCAGTGAGTCTTGGTTGGGGGAAACAGATGCGCAGTATTTT
V: TRBV12-3/TRBV12-4; D: TRBD2; J: TRBJ2-1; size: NA; CDR3: CASRSIASGEQFF; DNA: TGTGCCAGCAGATCTATTGCTAGCGGAGAGCAGTTCTTC
V: TRBV2; D: NA; J: TRBJ2-5; size: NA; CDR3: CASSEFGNQETQYF; DNA: TGTGCCAGCAGTGAATTTGGTAACCAGGAGACCCAGTACTTC